This passage covers 11 T cell receptor beta chains from one sample sequenced in a study of T-cell memory formation after mild COVID-19. In TCRdb, the 5' RACE reads were re-called with MiXCR into one record per CDR3 protein. Here the sample spans 90,000 to 120,000 distinct CDR3 sequences, over 13% being singletons. The specimen sequenced was PBMCs or a T cell subset sorted from them (not recorded which). The receptors stem from a man aged 18 to 35 who had mild COVID-19 (a few samples of this study predate the infection). Cell type and time point are not known.

This clonotype was counted a few times. The chain couples TRBV12-3 or TRBV12-4 to TRBJ2-1; D not certain. V was trimmed by 7 bases and J by 2 bases, leaving 15 bases between them. The CDR3 loop spans 15 amino acids. In nucleotides, the CDR3 is TGTGCCAGCACCCCTCACGGCGGCCCCTACAATGAGCAGTTCTTC. Translated: CASTPHGGPYNEQFF.

This clonotype occurred a few times. This sequence joins TRBV27 and TRBJ1-2, with a tentative D call TRBD1 (5 bases). Trimming cost V 4 bases and J 2 bases, with 8 bases left between them. There are 13 residues in the CDR3. CDR1 MNHEY and CDR2 SMNVEV come from the germline V gene (reference sequence). The CDR3 loop is CASSYRGNYGYTF. CDR3 in DNA: TGTGCCAGCAGTTACCGGGGGAACTATGGCTACACCTTC.

This chain uses TRBV5-6 with TRBJ1-6; 9 bases agree with TRBD1. The CDR3 spans 18 residues. V lost 3 bases and J lost 0; bases outside the gene matches: 7. Germline CDR1 SGHDT, CDR2 YYEEEE. The CDR3 protein is CASSYGTGPSSYNSPLHF. CDR3 bases: TGTGCCAGCAGCTACGGGACAGGGCCTAGCTCCTATAATTCACCCCTCCACTTT. The complete variable domain, with remaining parts taken from reference TRBV5-6 and TRBJ1-6, reads DAGVTQSPTHLIKTRGQQVTLRCSPKSGHDTVSWYQQALGQGPQFIFQYYEEEERQRGNFPDRFSGHQFPNYSSELNVNALLLGDSALYLCASSYGTGPSSYNSPLHFGNGTRLTVT.

This clonotype has a handful of counts. J is TRBJ2-5 and V is TRBV9; 8 bases align to TRBD2. The CDR3 consists of 15 residues. CDR1 is SGDLS and CDR2 is YYNGEE in the germline V gene. Trimming removed 4 bases from V and 4 bases from J; junction bases left unmatched: 9. CDR3 DNA sequence: TGTGCCAGCAGCCAACGGGGGGGCGTTTTAGAGACCCAGTACTTC. This translates into CASSQRGGVLETQYF.

This clonotype was counted between two and nine times. The chain employs TRBV5-6 and TRBJ2-6; no clear D gene. This CDR3 is 15 amino acids long. Germline CDR1 SGHDT, CDR2 YYEEEE. V dropped 0 bases and J dropped 0 bases, with 4 bases sitting between them. The CDR3: CASSLGTSGANVLTF. CDR3 DNA sequence: TGTGCCAGCAGCTTGGGTACCTCTGGGGCCAACGTCCTGACTTTC.

This clonotype was observed a few times. The V gene is TRBV19, the J gene TRBJ2-3; possibly TRBD1 for D (6 bases). From germline, CDR1 is LNHDA and CDR2 SQIVND (reference sequence). The CDR3 is made up of 15 amino acids. V gave up 2 bases and J gave up 0 bases, with 9 bases separating them. The CDR3 loop reads CASSIQGPSTDTQYF. DNA of the CDR3: TGTGCCAGTAGTATACAGGGGCCTAGCACAGATACGCAGTATTTT.

This clonotype was counted ten times or more. V and J are TRBV10-3 and TRBJ2-3; D ambiguous. V was cut by 2 bases and J by 1 base, with 13 bases left in between. The CDR3 is made up of 16 amino acids. Germline V lookup: CDR1 ENHRY, CDR2 SYGVKD. The CDR3 DNA reads as TGTGCCATCAGTGAGGCCGGGCCCGAACGCACAGATACGCAGTATTTT. Translated: CAISEAGPERTDTQYF.

The sample holds a few counts of this clonotype. The chain has TRBV29-1 and TRBJ2-2, with D hard to call. CDR1 is SQVTM and CDR2 is ANQGSEA in the germline V gene. The CDR3 loop spans 12 amino acids. V lost 5 bases, J lost 6 bases, and 10 bases lay in between. This CDR3 reads CSVMGISGELFF. The CDR3, as DNA: TGCAGCGTTATGGGAATTTCCGGGGAGCTGTTTTTT.

V and J are TRBV9 and TRBJ2-5, with D possibly matching TRBD1 (6 bases). CDR1 is SGDLS, CDR2 YYNGEE, per germline. V was clipped by 3 bases and J by 11 bases, with 17 bases between them. This CDR3 has 13 amino acids. The CDR3 region has the DNA TGTGCCAGCAGCGCCGGGACAAGTCCTAGGCAGTACTTC. It encodes CASSAGTSPRQYF.

V and J are TRBV29-1 and TRBJ1-2; 9 nucleotides align to TRBD1. V dropped 6 bases and J dropped 5; count of bases not matched to a gene: 16. Germline CDR1 SQVTM, CDR2 ANQGSEA. The CDR3 covers 16 residues. CDR3 sequence reads: CSVAPGQGASGYGYTF. The CDR3 DNA reads as TGCAGCGTCGCTCCGGGACAGGGTGCTTCCGGATATGGCTACACCTTC.

As DNA, the CDR3 is TGCAGCGTTGAAACTAATGAAAAACTGTTTTTT. It encodes CSVETNEKLFF. The V call is TRBV29-1, the J call TRBJ1-4; D gene uncertain. V lost 2 bases and J 2 bases, leaving 0 bases between the germline ends. Germline values: CDR1 SQVTM, CDR2 ANQGSEA. The CDR3 has 11 residues.